The 16 T cell receptor beta chains below come from one sample, sequenced in a study of cytomegalovirus exposure and HLA in healthy donors. Produced via immunoSEQ multiplex PCR; TCRdb's table is partial and in-frame only. This sample has about 160,000 clones; 96% occur once, and the top ten carry about 0.89%. What was sequenced was PBMCs. The receptors derive from a woman aged 18-29 years in good health and CMV-seronegative.

This chain connects TRBV2 to TRBJ2-3, with D possibly matching TRBD2 (5 bases). Between the trimmed V and J ends, which lost 2 bases and 3 bases, there was a span of 18 bases. The germline V gene encodes CDR1 SNHLY and CDR2 FYNNEI. This CDR3 has 17 residues. DNA for the CDR3: TGTGCCAGCAGTGAAATAGCCATAGCGTTGAGGACAGATACGCAGTATTTT. The encoded protein is CASSEIAIALRTDTQYF. Looking up the rest from reference TRBV2 and TRBJ2-3 gives the full variable domain: EPEVTQTPSHQVTQMGQEVILRCVPISNHLYFYWYRQILGQKVEFLVSFYNNEISEKSEIFDDQFSVERPDGSNFTLKIRSTKLEDSAMYFCASSEIAIALRTDTQYFGPGTRLTVL.

The rearrangement joins TRBV7-6 to TRBJ2-2, with no clear D. V lost 2 bases to trimming and J lost 5 bases, with 6 bases between them. CDR1 and CDR2 (germline): SGHVS, FNYEAQ. CDR3 length equals 13 residues. As DNA, the CDR3 is TGTGCCAGCAGCTTAATTTCTACCGGGGAGCTGTTTTTT. Protein product: CASSLISTGELFF.

V and J are TRBV9 and TRBJ2-1; the match to TRBD2 covers 10 bases. Germline values: CDR1 SGDLS, CDR2 YYNGEE. This CDR3 region has 15 residues. The ends lost 3 bases at V and 5 bases at J; junction bases unmatched: 5. DNA for the CDR3: TGTGCCAGCAGCGGTCTAGCGGGGGAAAACAATGAGCAGTTCTTC. It yields the protein CASSGLAGENNEQFF.

The V gene is TRBV6-6, the J gene TRBJ1-2, with TRBD1 matching 7 bases. Trimming removed 2 bases from V and 7 bases from J; junction bases left unmatched: 7. The CDR3 consists of 14 residues. The V gene's germline CDR1 is MNHNY and CDR2 SVGAGI (reference sequence). In DNA, the CDR3 is TGTGCCAGCAGTTACGCAGGGGGATTCAGTGGCTACACCTTC. Translating it yields CASSYAGGFSGYTF.

V gene TRBV7-6 combines with J gene TRBJ1-2; TRBD1 is a possible D gene (6 bases). Germline-derived CDR1 and CDR2 are SGHVS and FNYEAQ. With 2 bases removed from V and 8 bases from J, the gap between germline ends came to 21 bases. The CDR3 is 16 residues long. Written as DNA, the CDR3 is TGTGCCAGCAGCTTATCAACTCCGGGGGGGGCTTTAGGCTACACCTTC. This encodes CASSLSTPGGALGYTF.

The chain recombines TRBV6-6 with TRBJ1-6; no definite D call. Germline CDR1 reads MNHNY; CDR2 reads SVGAGI (reference sequence). Between the trimmed V and J ends, which lost 0 bases and 8 bases, there was a span of 5 bases. CDR3 length: 13 amino acids. The CDR3, as DNA: TGTGCCAGCAGTTACTCCCCGGATTCACCCCTCCACTTT. Its translation: CASSYSPDSPLHF.

The rearrangement links TRBV9 to TRBJ2-7; TRBD2 matches at 16 bases. This CDR3 contains 16 residues. Looked up from germline, CDR1 is SGDLS and CDR2 is YYNGEE. Trimming took 4 bases from V and 2 from J; bases not matched to a gene: 3. CDR3 coding DNA: TGTGCCAGCAGCTCCGGGACTAGCGGGGGGGCCTACGAGCAGTACTTC. Its protein product is CASSSGTSGGAYEQYF.

V gene TRBV5-1 combines with J gene TRBJ2-7; D is possibly TRBD1 (5 bases). This CDR3 has 13 residues. The germline V gene has CDR1 SGHRS and CDR2 YFSETQ. V dropped 0 bases and J dropped 5 bases, with 9 bases sitting between them. The CDR3: CASSLVQGHEQYF. In DNA form, the CDR3 reads TGCGCCAGCAGCTTGGTGCAGGGCCACGAGCAGTACTTC.

The V call is TRBV7-3, the J call TRBJ2-5, with no clear D. V was clipped by 5 bases and J by 2 bases, with 9 bases between them. Germline CDR1 reads SGHTA; CDR2 reads FQGTGA. The CDR3 is 13 amino acids. This CDR3 reads CASSPEDQETQYF. The DNA for the CDR3 is TGTGCCAGCAGCCCTGAGGATCAAGAGACCCAGTACTTC.

The rearrangement uses TRBV4-2 and TRBJ2-5, with D perhaps TRBD1 (6 bases). The CDR3 sequence is 16 residues long. Trimming took 0 bases from V and 1 from J, leaving 12 bases between them. CDR1 and CDR2 from the germline V gene are LGHNA and YNFKEQ. Written as DNA, the CDR3 is TGTGCCAGCAGCCAAGAACAGGGAGCCCTCCAAGAGACCCAGTACTTC. It translates to CASSQEQGALQETQYF.

The V and J genes are TRBV20-1 and TRBJ2-7, with D maybe TRBD2 (6 bases). Per the germline V gene, CDR1 is DFQATT and CDR2 is SNEGSKA (reference sequence). V was clipped by 5 bases and J by 4 bases, with 9 bases between them. CDR3 length equals 11 residues. The CDR3 coding sequence is TGCAGTGCTTTGGGGGGATACGAGCAGTACTTC. This translates into CSALGGYEQYF.

The table lists this clone with a count of one. CDR3 in amino acids: CASSLVSRQGVGEQYF. DNA for the CDR3: TGTGCCAGCAGCTTAGTATCGAGACAGGGGGTGGGGGAGCAGTACTTC. The chain uses TRBV13 and TRBJ2-7; TRBD1 aligns across 9 bases. Germline lookup yields CDR1 PRHDT and CDR2 FYEKMQ (reference sequence). There are 16 residues in the CDR3. The junction had 11 bases not matched to a gene; V was cut back by 1 base and J by 7 bases.

The J gene is TRBJ2-3, the V gene TRBV4-1; D perhaps matches TRBD1 (5 bases). The CDR3 is made up of 16 amino acids. Germline V gene sequence: CDR1 MGHRA, CDR2 YSYEKL. V shed 6 bases and J shed 5 bases, with 21 bases lying between them. CDR3 bases: TGCGCCAGCAGTCCGTTGCAGGGCCAGTTAGGAGATACGCAGTATTTT. As protein: CASSPLQGQLGDTQYF.

The chain recombines TRBV2 with TRBJ2-7; 9 bases align to TRBD1. Germline V gives CDR1 SNHLY, CDR2 FYNNEI. Trimming cost V 8 bases and J 6 bases; bases outside gene matches: 11. This CDR3 contains 14 residues. The CDR3 sequence: CASCPRDRAPEQYF. In DNA form, the CDR3 reads TGTGCCAGCTGCCCCCGGGACAGGGCCCCCGAGCAGTACTTC.

This clone was detected a few times. The rearrangement joins TRBV12-5 to TRBJ1-6, with TRBD1 identical over 9 bases. The CDR3 has 16 amino acids. Per the germline V gene, CDR1 is LGHNT and CDR2 is FRNRAP. V trimming: 6 bases; J trimming: 4 bases; junction bases outside the gene matches: 7. The CDR3 spells CASGRDDRGYNSPLHF. The CDR3 nucleotides read TGTGCTAGTGGCCGCGACGACAGGGGGTATAATTCACCCCTCCACTTT.

The chain links TRBV6-6 to TRBJ1-5; maybe TRBD1 (5 bases). The CDR3 is 14 amino acids. Germline V lookup: CDR1 MNHNY, CDR2 SVGAGI (reference sequence). Trimming shortened V by 8 bases and J by 2 bases, and 13 bases separated the two germline ends. The CDR3 nucleotides read TGTGCCAGCGGAGGGGCGGAGGGCAATCAGCCCCAGCATTTT. Translated, it gives CASGGAEGNQPQHF.